This entry lists 21 T cell receptor beta chains sequenced from one sample in a study of OX40 agonist ivuxolimab in advanced cancers. The data were produced by immunoSEQ multiplex PCR, yet TCRdb's version contains in-frame clones alone and is incomplete. The sample records 55,000 to 95,000 clones, about 86% being singletons. Sequences were derived from CD4+ or CD8+ T cells sorted from blood, sampled in a trial of the OX40 agonist ivuxolimab. The receptors come from an adult with an advanced solid tumor such as melanoma, head and neck, liver or kidney cancer.

J is TRBJ1-6 and V is TRBV10-3, with a possible D match to TRBD1 (6 bases). V shed 3 bases and J shed 10 bases, with 10 bases lying between them. Germline loops: CDR1 ENHRY, CDR2 SYGVKD. This CDR3 has 13 amino acids. DNA of the CDR3: TGTGCCATCAGTGAAGGGACAAAGTCACCCCTCCACTTT. Translated: CAISEGTKSPLHF.

J is TRBJ2-5 and V is TRBV10-3, with a possible D match to TRBD1 (5 bases). V dropped 4 bases and J dropped 3 bases, with 6 bases sitting between them. The CDR3 spans 12 residues. Germline loops: CDR1 ENHRY, CDR2 SYGVKD. Here the CDR3 reads CAISGREETQYF. The CDR3 bases are TGTGCCATCAGTGGCAGGGAAGAGACCCAGTACTTC.

V usage is TRBV30 and J usage is TRBJ2-5; D perhaps matches TRBD2 (6 bases). This CDR3 has 16 residues. V lost 0 bases and J 5 bases, leaving 19 bases between the germline ends. Per the germline V gene, CDR1 is GTSNPN and CDR2 is SVGIG (reference sequence). The CDR3 here is CAWSVGTGAKGETQYF. The CDR3 DNA is TGTGCCTGGAGTGTTGGGACGGGAGCGAAGGGGGAGACCCAGTACTTC.

This clone was picked up a small number of times. The V and J genes are TRBV2 and TRBJ2-7; D is uncertain. Trimming cost V 6 bases and J 0 bases, with 18 bases left between them. The CDR3 contains 16 residues. Germline V gene data show CDR1 as SNHLY and CDR2 as FYNNEI. The CDR3 DNA reads as TGTGCCAGCAGGTCTCTTACTTCCCCCAGCTCCTACGAGCAGTACTTC. Encoded protein: CASRSLTSPSSYEQYF.

The rearrangement links TRBV5-1 to TRBJ2-5, with 8 bases matching TRBD1. CDR3 length: 15 amino acids. Losses at the gene ends were 3 bases for V and 3 bases for J; bases not matched to a gene: 7. The germline V gene encodes CDR1 SGHRS and CDR2 YFSETQ. Here the CDR3 DNA reads TGCGCCAGCAGCTCAATACAGGGGGGTGAAGAGACCCAGTACTTC. Protein sequence: CASSSIQGGEETQYF.

The gene calls are TRBV7-6 and TRBJ2-3; D is unresolved. Germline lookup yields CDR1 SGHVS and CDR2 FNYEAQ. The V and J ends lost 1 base and 1 base respectively, with 9 bases between them. The CDR3 is made up of 15 amino acids. CDR3 coding DNA: TGTGCCAGCAGCTTAGATGTTAGTGGCACAGATACGCAGTATTTT. Translated, it gives CASSLDVSGTDTQYF.

The rearrangement links TRBV18 to TRBJ1-6; D is possibly TRBD1 (5 bases). The CDR3 is 13 residues long. Germline-derived CDR1 and CDR2 are KGHSH and LQKENI. Between the trimmed V and J ends, which lost 2 bases and 14 bases, there was a span of 13 bases. CDR3: CASSPEGGTTLHF. The CDR3 DNA follows: TGTGCCAGCTCACCAGAGGGCGGGACTACCCTCCACTTT.

The V call is TRBV6-5, the J call TRBJ1-2; D is undetermined. This CDR3 spans 13 amino acids. CDR1 and CDR2 from the germline V gene are MNHEY and SVGAGI. The ends were cut back, 6 bases at V and 8 bases at J, with 16 bases in the middle. The CDR3, as DNA: TGTGCCAGCAGCTACGACGGGTATGGGGGCTACACCTTC. Residues: CASSYDGYGGYTF.

This rearrangement joins TRBV6-6 to TRBJ1-2; 9 bases fit TRBD1. Germline V gene lookup returns CDR1 MNHNY and CDR2 SVGAGI (reference sequence). The CDR3 is 15 residues long. The V segment lost 7 bases and the J segment 6 bases; nucleotides outside the gene matches: 12. In nucleotides, the CDR3 is TGTGCCAGCACCTGGGGGACAGGGTTCTTCGATGGCTACACCTTC. As protein: CASTWGTGFFDGYTF.

V gene TRBV11-2 combines with J gene TRBJ1-2, with TRBD1 matching over 9 bases. Germline-derived CDR1 and CDR2 are SGHAT and FQNNGV. The CDR3 runs to 18 residues. J was trimmed by 3 bases and V by 0 bases; bases with no gene match: 11. CDR3 region: CASSLEDRGGRRDYGYTF. The CDR3 DNA sequence: TGTGCCAGCAGCTTAGAGGACAGGGGAGGACGGCGAGACTATGGCTACACCTTC. The whole variable domain, filled in from reference TRBV11-2 and TRBJ1-2, reads EAGVAQSPRYKIIEKRQSVAFWCNPISGHATLYWYQQILGQGPKLLIQFQNNGVVDDSQLPKDRFSAERLKGVDSTLKIQPAKLEDSAVYLCASSLEDRGGRRDYGYTFGSGTRLTVV.

The rearrangement uses TRBV5-1 and TRBJ2-5, with D uncertain. Trimming took 4 bases from V and 3 from J, leaving 13 bases between them. This CDR3 region has 14 residues. The V gene's germline CDR1 is SGHRS and CDR2 YFSETQ. The CDR3 DNA follows: TGCGCCAGCAGCCGCGACTCGGGCAAAGAGACCCAGTACTTC. Protein product: CASSRDSGKETQYF.

The chain is built from TRBV7-3 and TRBJ2-6; TRBD1 might be the D (5 bases). The CDR3 is 16 residues long. Deletions cut 3 bases from V and 0 bases from J, with 9 bases between. Per germline, CDR1 SGHTA and CDR2 FQGTGA. The CDR3 here is CASSFGDSSGANVLTF. The CDR3 region has the DNA TGTGCCAGCAGCTTCGGTGACAGCTCTGGGGCCAACGTCCTGACTTTC.

The chain links TRBV5-1 to TRBJ1-1; a possible D gene is TRBD1 (6 bases). V dropped 5 bases and J dropped 0 bases, with 11 bases sitting between them. CDR1 and CDR2 (germline): SGHRS, YFSETQ. CDR3 length: 14 residues. The CDR3 DNA reads as TGCGCCAGCAGAACAGGGATTATGAACACTGAAGCTTTCTTT. It specifies CASRTGIMNTEAFF. Drawing the rest from reference TRBV5-1 and TRBJ1-1, the complete variable domain is KAGVTQTPRYLIKTRGQQVTLSCSPISGHRSVSWYQQTPGQGLQFLFEYFSETQRNKGNFPGRFSGRQFSNSRSEMNVSTLELGDSALYLCASRTGIMNTEAFFGQGTRLTVV.

This clone was recorded a few times. The rearrangement joins TRBV5-5 to TRBJ2-7; 7 bases are a match to TRBD1. Germline V gene data show CDR1 as SGHKS and CDR2 as YYEKEE (reference sequence). This CDR3 is 13 amino acids long. V lost 4 bases and J lost 4; bases outside the gene matches: 5. In DNA, the CDR3 is TGTGCCAGCAGCCTACCGACAGGGTACGAGCAGTACTTC. This encodes CASSLPTGYEQYF.

The gene calls are TRBV15 and TRBJ2-2; D is possibly TRBD1 (6 bases). Germline CDR1 LNHNV, CDR2 YYDKDF (reference sequence). The CDR3 is 16 residues long. V was cut by 0 bases and J by 2 bases, with 10 bases left in between. CDR3 loop: CATSREKDRNTGELFF. The CDR3 region has the DNA TGTGCCACCAGCAGAGAAAAGGACAGAAACACCGGGGAGCTGTTTTTT.

The chain carries TRBV6-1 and TRBJ1-2, with a possible D match to TRBD1 (5 bases). Germline V lookup: CDR1 MNHNS, CDR2 SASEGT. The CDR3 totals 12 residues. The V end lost 5 bases, the J end lost 6 bases, and 10 bases lay between the germline ends. CDR3 loop: CASSNTGDGYTF. CDR3 in DNA: TGTGCCAGCAGTAACACAGGAGATGGCTACACCTTC.

The CDR3 sequence is CASSSQDSNQPQHF. CDR3 nucleotide sequence: TGTGCCAGCTCATCCCAAGATAGCAATCAGCCCCAGCATTTT. The V call is TRBV27, the J call TRBJ1-5; D not resolved. This CDR3 comprises 14 residues. V lost 8 bases and J 0 bases, leaving 11 bases between the germline ends. Germline assignment: CDR1 MNHEY and CDR2 SMNVEV (reference sequence).

This clone was seen a handful of times. The rearrangement joins TRBV6-5 to TRBJ1-1, with a weak D call TRBD1 (6 bases). The CDR3 totals 14 residues. Germline loops: CDR1 MNHEY, CDR2 SVGAGI. V lost 1 base and J 4 bases, leaving 10 bases between the germline ends. In nucleotides, the CDR3 is TGTGCCAGCAGTTACTTCCGAGGGGGCACTGAAGCTTTCTTT. Translation gives CASSYFRGGTEAFF.

This clone has only one observation. The rearrangement joins TRBV18 to TRBJ2-4; D perhaps matches TRBD2 (6 bases). This CDR3 is built from 17 residues. V was clipped by 1 base and J by 0 bases, with 13 bases between them. CDR1 and CDR2 from the germline V gene are KGHSH and LQKENI. The CDR3 is CASSPRTGAEAKNIQYF. Written as DNA, the CDR3 is TGTGCCAGCTCACCACGAACGGGAGCCGAAGCCAAAAACATTCAGTACTTC. The full variable domain, rest sourced from reference TRBV18 and TRBJ2-4, is NAGVMQNPRHLVRRRGQEARLRCSPMKGHSHVYWYRQLPEEGLKFMVYLQKENIIDESGMPKERFSAEFPKEGPSILRIQQVVRGDSAAYFCASSPRTGAEAKNIQYFGAGTRLSVL.

This clone was observed once. This chain links TRBV19 with TRBJ2-1, with D uncertain. Trimming removed 5 bases from V and 0 bases from J, with 5 bases in between. This CDR3 is 13 amino acids long. The germline V gene encodes CDR1 LNHDA and CDR2 SQIVND (reference sequence). CDR3 DNA sequence: TGTGCCAGTAGTGTGGGCTCCTACAATGAGCAGTTCTTC. It specifies CASSVGSYNEQFF.

The J gene is TRBJ2-5, the V gene TRBV11-3; D remains unclear. The CDR3 spans 14 residues. Per the germline V gene, CDR1 is SGHNT and CDR2 is YENEEA. Trimming stripped 4 bases from V and 3 bases from J, with 12 bases between. Here the CDR3 DNA reads TGTGCCAGCAGCTCCCCAGGACCTAAAGAGACCCAGTACTTC. Encoded protein: CASSSPGPKETQYF.